There are a few counts of the clone carrying this T cell receptor beta chain. Its antigen is not known. The source of the sample is a study of T cell responses to AZD1222 COVID-19 vaccine. Whole-study results and caveats: Spike regions recognized by vaccine-associated CD4 TCRs spanned the protein, led by 160-218 and 743-854. Recipients of AZD1222 seropositive at baseline numbered only five or six. Donors were mostly white British, more females; clonal diversity possibly underestimated. Within unmutated variant regions lay the reported targets of nearly half of spike-specific TCRs.

TCRdb's copy holds only in-frame clones and misses some; the assay was immunoSEQ multiplex PCR. Counted here are 100,000 to 150,000 clones, roughly 90% occurring once; the ten biggest clones make up under 2%. Between the trimmed V and J ends, which lost 3 bases and 5 bases, there was a span of 13 bases. Looked up from germline, CDR1 is SGHAT and CDR2 is FQNNGV. The CDR3 extends over 14 amino acids. The material was peripheral blood, obtained on day 0 of AZD1222 vaccination. The TCR comes from an adult in good health. The V gene is TRBV11-2, the J gene TRBJ1-1; a weak D match, TRBD1 (6 bases). The CDR3 sequence: CASSFRRGLTEAFF. The CDR3 DNA sequence: TGTGCCAGCAGCTTCAGACGGGGGCTGACTGAAGCTTTCTTT. Drawing the rest from reference TRBV11-2 and TRBJ1-1, the complete variable domain is EAGVAQSPRYKIIEKRQSVAFWCNPISGHATLYWYQQILGQGPKLLIQFQNNGVVDDSQLPKDRFSAERLKGVDSTLKIQPAKLEDSAVYLCASSFRRGLTEAFFGQGTRLTVV.